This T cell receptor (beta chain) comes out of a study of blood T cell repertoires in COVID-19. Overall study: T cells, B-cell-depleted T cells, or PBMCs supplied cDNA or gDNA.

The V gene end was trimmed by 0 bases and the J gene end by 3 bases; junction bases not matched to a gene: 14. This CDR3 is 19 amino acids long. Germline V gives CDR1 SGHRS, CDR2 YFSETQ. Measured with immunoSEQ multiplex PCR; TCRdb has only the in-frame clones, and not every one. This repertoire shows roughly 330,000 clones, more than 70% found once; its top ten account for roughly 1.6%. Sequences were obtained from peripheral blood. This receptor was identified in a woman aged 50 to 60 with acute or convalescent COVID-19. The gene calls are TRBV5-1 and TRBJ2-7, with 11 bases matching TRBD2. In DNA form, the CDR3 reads TGCGCCAGCAGCTTGGACGGGACTAGCGGTTTAGGGGGAGACTACGAGCAGTACTTC. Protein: CASSLDGTSGLGGDYEQYF.